The source of this TCR beta chain is a study of T cells in Graves' hyperthyroidism and ophthalmopathy. The study, taken as a whole, reports: Prediction of ophthalmopathy progression came a median roughly 6.4 months pre-onset. Blood held most thyroid clonotypes expanded above 0.001 frequency.

RNA transcripts served as the template for amplifying TCR beta CDR3 regions. The HTBI primer set served for first-round RT-PCR of the TCR CDR3. MiXCR, applied by TCRdb to the multiplex PCR reads, yields one record per CDR3 protein. The sample records roughly 570,000 distinct CDR3 sequences, around 42% being singletons. There are 11 residues in the CDR3. V was clipped by 5 bases and J by 13 bases, with 17 bases between them. Germline V gene data show CDR1 as GTSNPN and CDR2 as SVGIG (reference sequence). This clonotype has ten or more counts. Its matching antigen is unknown. The J gene is TRBJ1-2, the V gene TRBV30; D uncertain. This receptor was obtained from an adult woman with Graves' disease, either hyperthyroidism or ophthalmopathy (not recorded which). The source material was peripheral blood or thyroid tissue (not recorded which). The CDR3 nucleotides read TGTGCCTGGTCATGGACGGAATCCTGCACCTTC. Amino acids: CAWSWTESCTF.